This T cell receptor (beta chain) originates from a study of T cells in Graves' hyperthyroidism and ophthalmopathy. Clinical symptoms, serum thyroxine, TRAb, thyroid ultrasound and orbital computed tomography informed diagnoses. This CDR3 has 17 amino acids. Deletions cut 5 bases from V and 1 base from J, with 20 bases between. Germline CDR1 LNHNV, CDR2 YYDKDF (reference sequence). This clonotype turned up a few times. TCR beta CDR3 regions were amplified from RNA transcripts. HTBI primers were the set used in a first-round RT-PCR of the TCR CDR3. One entry per CDR3 protein, called by TCRdb with MiXCR from the multiplex PCR reads. The repertoire holds 700,000 or so distinct CDR3 sequences, with roughly 17% as singletons.

The chain joins TRBV15 to TRBJ1-1, with D possibly being TRBD1 (6 bases). The sequence derives from a man aged 18 to 30 with Graves' hyperthyroidism. The specimen sequenced was blood. This chain's CDR3 is CATSDPSGGGRNTEAFF. The CDR3 DNA sequence: TGTGCCACCAGCGACCCATCGGGGGGGGGGCGGAACACTGAAGCTTTCTTT.